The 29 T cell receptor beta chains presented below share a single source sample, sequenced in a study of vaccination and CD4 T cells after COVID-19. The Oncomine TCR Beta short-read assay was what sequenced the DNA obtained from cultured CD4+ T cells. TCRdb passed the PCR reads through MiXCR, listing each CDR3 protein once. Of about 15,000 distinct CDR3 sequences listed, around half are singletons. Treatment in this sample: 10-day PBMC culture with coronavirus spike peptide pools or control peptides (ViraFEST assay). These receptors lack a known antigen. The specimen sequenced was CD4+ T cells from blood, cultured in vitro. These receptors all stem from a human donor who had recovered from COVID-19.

CDR3 loop: CATSPAGSDYNEQFF. The CDR3 DNA reads TGTGCCACCAGTCCAGCGGGGTCGGACTACAATGAGCAGTTCTTC. J is TRBJ2-1 and V is TRBV24-1; 7 nucleotides align to TRBD2. J gave up 3 bases and V 6 bases, and 7 bases lay outside the gene matches. Germline-derived CDR1 and CDR2 are KGHDR and SFDVKD. This CDR3 has 15 amino acids.

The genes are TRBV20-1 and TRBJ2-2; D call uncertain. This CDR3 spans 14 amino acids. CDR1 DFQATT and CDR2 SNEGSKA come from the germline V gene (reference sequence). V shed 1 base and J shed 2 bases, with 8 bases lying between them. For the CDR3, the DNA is TGCAGTGCTAGAGGGACGGATAACACCGGGGAGCTGTTTTTT. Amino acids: CSARGTDNTGELFF.

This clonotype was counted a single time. This CDR3 reads CASSPGGGTQYF. DNA for the CDR3: TGTGCCAGCAGCCCCGGGGGGGGTACGCAGTATTTT. The chain has TRBV7-9 and TRBJ2-3, with 8 nucleotides matching TRBD2. From germline, CDR1 is SEHNR and CDR2 FQNEAQ (reference sequence). V lost 5 bases and J lost 8; bases outside the gene matches: 3. This CDR3 has 12 residues.

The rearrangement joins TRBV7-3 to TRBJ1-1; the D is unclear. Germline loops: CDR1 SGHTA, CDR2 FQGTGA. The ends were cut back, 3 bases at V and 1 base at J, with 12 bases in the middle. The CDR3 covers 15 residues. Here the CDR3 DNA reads TGTGCCAGCAGCTTGGACGCCCGAGGGAACACTGAAGCTTTCTTT. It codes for CASSLDARGNTEAFF.

The CDR3 DNA reads as TGTGCCTGGTCTTATAGTGCCCAAGAGACCCAGTACTTC. Translation: CAWSYSAQETQYF. V is TRBV30 and J is TRBJ2-5, with D unclear. Germline V gives CDR1 GTSNPN, CDR2 SVGIG (reference sequence). V was shortened by 5 bases and J by 1 base, with 11 bases between the two germline ends. The CDR3 is made up of 13 amino acids.

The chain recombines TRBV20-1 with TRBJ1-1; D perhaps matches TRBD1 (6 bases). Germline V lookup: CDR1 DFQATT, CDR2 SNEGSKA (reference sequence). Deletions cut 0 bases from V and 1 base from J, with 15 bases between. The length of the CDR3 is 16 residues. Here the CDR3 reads CSARDRVGGGNTEAFF. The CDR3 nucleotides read TGCAGTGCTAGAGATCGAGTAGGGGGAGGGAACACTGAAGCTTTCTTT.

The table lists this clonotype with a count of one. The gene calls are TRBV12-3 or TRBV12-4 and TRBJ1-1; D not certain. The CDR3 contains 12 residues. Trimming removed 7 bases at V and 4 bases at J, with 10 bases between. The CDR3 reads CASTPRFTEAFF. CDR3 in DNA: TGTGCCAGCACCCCGCGGTTCACTGAAGCTTTCTTT.

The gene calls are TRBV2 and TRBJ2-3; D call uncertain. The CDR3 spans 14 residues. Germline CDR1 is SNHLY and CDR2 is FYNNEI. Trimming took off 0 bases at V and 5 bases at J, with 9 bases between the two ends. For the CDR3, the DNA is TGTGCCAGCAGTGAAGCGACCTCCCGAGATACGCAGTATTTT. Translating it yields CASSEATSRDTQYF.

CDR3 nucleotides: TGTGCCAGCAGTTCGCCAGAGATCTATGGCTACACCTTC. Encoded protein: CASSSPEIYGYTF. V is TRBV28 and J is TRBJ1-2; D is unclear. Germline V gene lookup returns CDR1 MDHEN and CDR2 SYDVKM. This CDR3 has 13 amino acids. Trimming removed 4 bases at V and 4 bases at J, with 10 bases between.

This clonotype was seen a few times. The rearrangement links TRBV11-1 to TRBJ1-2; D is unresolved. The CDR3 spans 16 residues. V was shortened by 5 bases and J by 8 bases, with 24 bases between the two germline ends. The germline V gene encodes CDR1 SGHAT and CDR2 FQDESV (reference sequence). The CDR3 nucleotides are TGTGCCAGCAGCCCCCGCGAGGGAAAGGTCTCTGGGGGCTACACCTTC. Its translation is CASSPREGKVSGGYTF.

DNA for the CDR3: TGTGCCAGCAGTTTAGCGGGTCTGGTCCCCACTGAAGCTTTCTTT. It specifies CASSLAGLVPTEAFF. This chain connects TRBV27 to TRBJ1-1; unclear D gene. V gave up 2 bases and J gave up 4 bases, with 14 bases separating them. The CDR3 consists of 15 residues. Germline CDR1 reads MNHEY; CDR2 reads SMNVEV (reference sequence).

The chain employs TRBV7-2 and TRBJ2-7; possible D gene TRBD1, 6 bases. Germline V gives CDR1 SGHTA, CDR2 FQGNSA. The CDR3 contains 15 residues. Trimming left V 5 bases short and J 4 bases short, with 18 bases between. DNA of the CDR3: TGTGCCAGCAGCCCGACCGGGACACCAAGATACGAGCAGTACTTC. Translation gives CASSPTGTPRYEQYF. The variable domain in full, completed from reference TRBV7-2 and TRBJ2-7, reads GAGVSQSPSNKVTEKGKDVELRCDPISGHTALYWYRQSLGQGLEFLIYFQGNSAPDKSGLPSDRFSAERTGGSVSTLTIQRTQQEDSAVYLCASSPTGTPRYEQYFGPGTRLTVT.

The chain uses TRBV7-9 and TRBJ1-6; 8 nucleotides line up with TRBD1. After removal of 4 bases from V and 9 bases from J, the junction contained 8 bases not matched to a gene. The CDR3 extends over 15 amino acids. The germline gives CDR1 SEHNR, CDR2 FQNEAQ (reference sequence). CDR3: CASSSDRVRGSPLHF. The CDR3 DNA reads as TGTGCCAGCAGCTCGGACAGGGTACGTGGTTCACCCCTCCACTTT.

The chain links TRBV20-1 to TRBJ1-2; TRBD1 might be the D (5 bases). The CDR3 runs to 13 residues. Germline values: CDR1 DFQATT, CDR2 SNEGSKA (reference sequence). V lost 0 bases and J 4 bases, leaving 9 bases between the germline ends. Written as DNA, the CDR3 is TGCAGTGCTAGAGATCCGACAGCCTATGGCTACACCTTC. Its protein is CSARDPTAYGYTF.

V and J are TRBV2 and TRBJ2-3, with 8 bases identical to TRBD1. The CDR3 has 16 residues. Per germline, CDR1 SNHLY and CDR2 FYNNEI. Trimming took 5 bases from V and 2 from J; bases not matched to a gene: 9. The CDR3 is CASSIPRGRTTDTQYF. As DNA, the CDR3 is TGTGCCAGCAGTATCCCCAGGGGGCGGACCACAGATACGCAGTATTTT.

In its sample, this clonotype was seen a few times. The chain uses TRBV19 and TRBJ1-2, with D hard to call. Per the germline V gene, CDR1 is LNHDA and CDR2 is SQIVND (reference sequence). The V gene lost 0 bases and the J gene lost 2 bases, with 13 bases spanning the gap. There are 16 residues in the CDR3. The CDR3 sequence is CASSIDQTATNYGYTF. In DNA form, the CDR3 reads TGTGCCAGTAGTATAGATCAAACAGCTACCAACTATGGCTACACCTTC.

The DNA for the CDR3 is TGTGCCAGCAGCCAGGGACTAGCTATCGAGACCCAGTACTTC. This translates into CASSQGLAIETQYF. The chain links TRBV7-2 to TRBJ2-5; 9 nucleotides align to TRBD2. J lost 5 bases, V lost 5 bases, and 6 bases had no gene match. The CDR3 spans 14 residues. Germline V gene lookup returns CDR1 SGHTA and CDR2 FQGNSA.

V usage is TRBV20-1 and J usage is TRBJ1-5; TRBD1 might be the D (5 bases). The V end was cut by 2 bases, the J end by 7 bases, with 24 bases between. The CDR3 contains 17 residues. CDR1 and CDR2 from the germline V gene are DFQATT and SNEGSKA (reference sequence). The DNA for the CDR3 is TGCAGTGCTAGAACTGCCCCCGGTTTAGGGGACCACCAGCCCCAGCATTTT. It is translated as CSARTAPGLGDHQPQHF.

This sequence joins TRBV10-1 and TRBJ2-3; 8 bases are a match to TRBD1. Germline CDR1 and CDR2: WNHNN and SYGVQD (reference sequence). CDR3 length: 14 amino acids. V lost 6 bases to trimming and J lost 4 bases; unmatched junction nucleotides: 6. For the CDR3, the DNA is TGCGCCAGCAGCCTAGACAGGGGCGCAGATACGCAGTATTTT. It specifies CASSLDRGADTQYF.

CDR3 coding DNA: TGTGCCACCAGTGAAAGACCGGATACGCAGTATTTT. This translates into CATSERPDTQYF. This sequence joins TRBV24-1 and TRBJ2-3; D is unresolved. Trimming stripped 4 bases from V and 6 bases from J, with 7 bases between. CDR3 length: 12 residues. Germline CDR1 KGHDR, CDR2 SFDVKD.

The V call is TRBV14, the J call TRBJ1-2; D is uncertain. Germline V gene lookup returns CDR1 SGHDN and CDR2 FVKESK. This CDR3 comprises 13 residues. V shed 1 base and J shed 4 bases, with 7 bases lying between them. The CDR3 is CASSQGVSYGYTF. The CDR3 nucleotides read TGTGCCAGCAGCCAAGGGGTTAGCTATGGCTACACCTTC.

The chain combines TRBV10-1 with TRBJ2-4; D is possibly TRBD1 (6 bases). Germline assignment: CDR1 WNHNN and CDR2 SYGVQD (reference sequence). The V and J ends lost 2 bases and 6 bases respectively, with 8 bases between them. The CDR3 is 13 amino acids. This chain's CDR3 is CASSEGRGNIQYF. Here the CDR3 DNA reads TGCGCCAGCAGTGAGGGCAGGGGAAACATTCAGTACTTC.

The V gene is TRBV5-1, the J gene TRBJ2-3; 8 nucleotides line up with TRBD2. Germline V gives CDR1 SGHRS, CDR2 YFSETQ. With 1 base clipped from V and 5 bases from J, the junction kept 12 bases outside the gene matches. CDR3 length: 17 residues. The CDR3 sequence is CASSLLASGLRRDTQYF. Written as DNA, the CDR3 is TGCGCCAGCAGCTTGTTGGCTAGCGGGCTTAGGAGAGATACGCAGTATTTT. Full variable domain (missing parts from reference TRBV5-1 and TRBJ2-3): KAGVTQTPRYLIKTRGQQVTLSCSPISGHRSVSWYQQTPGQGLQFLFEYFSETQRNKGNFPGRFSGRQFSNSRSEMNVSTLELGDSALYLCASSLLASGLRRDTQYFGPGTRLTVL.

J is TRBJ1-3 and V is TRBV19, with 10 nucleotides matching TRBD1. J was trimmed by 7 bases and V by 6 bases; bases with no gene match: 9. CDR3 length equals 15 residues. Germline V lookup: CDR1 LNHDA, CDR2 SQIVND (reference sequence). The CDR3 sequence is CASRRGTGDRNTIYF. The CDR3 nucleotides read TGTGCCAGTAGACGAGGGACAGGGGATAGGAACACCATATATTTT.

The DNA of the CDR3 is TGTGCCAGCAGTTACGAGGCCCGTGACAGGGAGCAGTACTTC. Amino acid sequence: CASSYEARDREQYF. This chain links TRBV6-2 or TRBV6-3 with TRBJ2-7, with D maybe TRBD1 (6 bases). The CDR3 totals 14 residues. Germline CDR1 MNHEY, CDR2 SVGEGT. V was clipped by 2 bases and J by 7 bases, with 15 bases between them.

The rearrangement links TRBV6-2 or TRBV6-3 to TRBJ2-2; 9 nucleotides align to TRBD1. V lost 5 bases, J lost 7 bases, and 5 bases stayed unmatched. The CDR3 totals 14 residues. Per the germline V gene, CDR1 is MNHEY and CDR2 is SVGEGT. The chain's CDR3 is CASSAGQGIGELFF. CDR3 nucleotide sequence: TGTGCCAGCAGTGCGGGACAGGGTATCGGGGAGCTGTTTTTT.

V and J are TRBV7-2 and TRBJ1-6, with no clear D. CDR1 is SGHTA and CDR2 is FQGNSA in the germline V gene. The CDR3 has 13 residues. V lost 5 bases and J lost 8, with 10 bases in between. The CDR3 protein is CASSLGRDSPLHF. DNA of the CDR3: TGTGCCAGCAGCCTAGGCCGGGATTCACCCCTCCACTTT.

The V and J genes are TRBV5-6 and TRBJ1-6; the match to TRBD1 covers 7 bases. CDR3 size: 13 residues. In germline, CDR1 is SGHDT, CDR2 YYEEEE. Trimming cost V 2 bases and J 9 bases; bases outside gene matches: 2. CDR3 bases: TGTGCCAGCAGCTTAAACAGGGGTTCACCCCTCCACTTT. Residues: CASSLNRGSPLHF.

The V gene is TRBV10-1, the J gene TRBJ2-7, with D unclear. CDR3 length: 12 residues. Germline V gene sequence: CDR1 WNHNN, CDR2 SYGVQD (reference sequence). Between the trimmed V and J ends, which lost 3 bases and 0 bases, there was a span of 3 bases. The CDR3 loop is CASSDNSYEQYF. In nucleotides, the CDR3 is TGCGCCAGCAGTGACAACTCCTACGAGCAGTACTTC.